The 6 T cell receptor beta chains below come from one sample, sequenced in a study of blood T cell repertoires in COVID-19. Method: immunoSEQ multiplex PCR; TCRdb's copy keeps in-frame clones and lacks some. The table lists about 57,000 clones, about nine tenths of them singletons. The sample consisted of peripheral blood. Receptors were obtained from an elderly woman with COVID-19, enrolled during active disease.

The V gene is TRBV5-5, the J gene TRBJ1-3; D uncertain. Trimming took off 0 bases at V and 3 bases at J, with 7 bases between the two ends. The germline V gene has CDR1 SGHKS and CDR2 YYEKEE (reference sequence). The CDR3 sequence is 14 residues long. CDR3 region: CASSLVRGGNTIYF. The CDR3 DNA reads as TGTGCCAGCAGCTTGGTTCGGGGTGGAAACACCATATATTTT.

The rearrangement links TRBV2 to TRBJ1-2, with D possibly being TRBD1 (6 bases). This CDR3 has 14 amino acids. Germline V gene lookup returns CDR1 SNHLY and CDR2 FYNNEI. V was trimmed by 6 bases and J by 0 bases, leaving 11 bases between them. CDR3 sequence (DNA): TGTGCCAGCAGGCGGACAGAAACTAACTATGGCTACACCTTC. Translated: CASRRTETNYGYTF. Filled out from reference TRBV2 and TRBJ1-2, the complete variable domain reads EPEVTQTPSHQVTQMGQEVILRCVPISNHLYFYWYRQILGQKVEFLVSFYNNEISEKSEIFDDQFSVERPDGSNFTLKIRSTKLEDSAMYFCASRRTETNYGYTFGSGTRLTVV.

The CDR3 coding sequence is TGCAGCGCCCAACAGAGGAACACTGAAGCTTTCTTT. Translated, it gives CSAQQRNTEAFF. This chain links TRBV29-1 with TRBJ1-1; D unresolved. The ends were cut back, 7 bases at V and 1 base at J, with 10 bases in the middle. This CDR3 has 12 residues. From germline, CDR1 is SQVTM and CDR2 ANQGSEA.

The rearrangement uses TRBV3-1 (or the pseudogene TRBV3-2) and TRBJ2-1, with D possibly TRBD1 on 6 matching bases. There are 15 residues in the CDR3. V was trimmed by 2 bases and J by 2 bases, leaving 10 bases between them. Germline V gene sequence: CDR1 LGHDT, CDR2 YNNKEL (reference sequence). The CDR3: CASSQSRQAYNEQFF. CDR3 nucleotide sequence: TGTGCCAGCAGCCAAAGTCGACAGGCCTACAATGAGCAGTTCTTC.

V and J are TRBV4-2 and TRBJ1-5, with 9 bases lining up with TRBD1. CDR1 LGHNA and CDR2 YNFKEQ come from the germline V gene. V shed 3 bases and J 7 bases; nucleotides not matched to a gene: 7. This CDR3 comprises 15 residues. In nucleotides, the CDR3 is TGTGCCAGCAGCCAGGACGACAGGGGGTCACAGCCCCAGCATTTT. Its translation: CASSQDDRGSQPQHF.

The rearrangement links TRBV4-1 to TRBJ1-6, with D unresolved. CDR3 length: 13 residues. Germline assignment: CDR1 MGHRA and CDR2 YSYEKL. The ends were cut back, 0 bases at V and 14 bases at J, with 11 bases in the middle. CDR3 sequence (DNA): TGCGCCAGCAGCCAAGACGTGTCGGTGGCCCTCCACTTT. This codes for CASSQDVSVALHF.